Listed below are T cell receptor beta chains from one sample, sequenced in a study of T cells expressing NK-cell markers. TCRdb reanalyzed the 5' RACE reads, giving one entry per CDR3 protein sequence and no DNA. The specimen's table records about 260,000 distinct CDR3 sequences. The sequencing sample was made of blood T cells: a sorted CD56 or NKG2C T cell subset, CD4+ or CD8+ T cells, or bulk PBMC T cells (not recorded which). The receptors were sampled from a man aged 18 to 29 in good health. The CDR3 runs from the conserved cysteine through the conserved F or W.

cdr3_aa	v_call	j_call
CASTQGDYEQYF	TRBV6-6	TRBJ2-7
CSARGTGGSPLHF	TRBV20-1	TRBJ1-6
CASGSGSLAGVNEQFF	TRBV12-5	TRBJ2-1
CASSTSFQETQYF	TRBV12-3/TRBV12-4	TRBJ2-5
CSATLKGEQFF	TRBV20-1	TRBJ2-1
CSARDGGLVAGNTQYF	TRBV20-1	TRBJ2-3
CASSPNPGGNQPQHF	TRBV18	TRBJ1-5
CASSAQGGRASEQFF	TRBV7-3	TRBJ2-1
CASSLAPRGPGYNEQFF	TRBV5-1	TRBJ2-1
CSARAPSAGTDTQYF	TRBV20-1	TRBJ2-3
CASRTWGSTDTQYF	TRBV6-2/TRBV6-3	TRBJ2-3
CATSDVNEKLFF	TRBV15	TRBJ1-4
CSLSRVETQYF	TRBV29-1	TRBJ2-5
CASSIVTGSQDTQYF	TRBV12-3/TRBV12-4	TRBJ2-3
CASSGGTTDIQYF	TRBV9	TRBJ2-4
CASSRRTGMGGDTQYF	TRBV11-3	TRBJ2-3
CASSLSADGPQHF	TRBV12-3/TRBV12-4	TRBJ1-5
CASSRAGTGPEQYF	TRBV18	TRBJ2-7
CASSSQTTTGDTEAFF	TRBV5-1	TRBJ1-1
CSVGLGGPNTEAFF	TRBV29-1	TRBJ1-1
CASTPIGQGEQFF	TRBV6-1	TRBJ2-1
CASSISGRKWDTQYF	TRBV19	TRBJ2-3
CATEDPAETQYF	TRBV24-1	TRBJ2-5
CASSLDRGSNQPQHF	TRBV27	TRBJ1-5
CASIMTGTSGGNTQYF	TRBV11-2	TRBJ2-3
CASSSGTGHYGYTF	TRBV12-3/TRBV12-4	TRBJ1-2
CAISAGRETQYF	TRBV10-3	TRBJ2-5
CASKGVLAGVGETQYF	TRBV2	TRBJ2-5
CASSLSRETQYF	TRBV7-2	TRBJ2-5
CASSRQTFDSPLHF	TRBV3-1	TRBJ1-6
CASSQDRGRWNSPLHF	TRBV4-1	TRBJ1-6
CSAPKRDSTDTQYF	TRBV29-1	TRBJ2-3
CASKGQGPQETQYF	TRBV2	TRBJ2-5
CASSQRGLAGVGTGELFF	TRBV11-3	TRBJ2-2
CASSPDGDQPQHF	TRBV19	TRBJ1-5
CSARPPEYYNEQFF	TRBV20-1	TRBJ2-1
CASSPGGQTPYEQYF	TRBV7-2	TRBJ2-7
CSVRTTTYYEQYF	TRBV29-1	TRBJ2-7
CASSSGQAPRQQYF	TRBV28	TRBJ2-7
CSAYRSGSNEQFF	TRBV20-1	TRBJ2-1
CASSFLPTTSTYEQYF	TRBV28	TRBJ2-7
CASSLAPSGRLAKNIQYF	TRBV12-3/TRBV12-4	TRBJ2-4
CASSGPGQRFGVEQFF	TRBV12-3/TRBV12-4	TRBJ2-1
CASSYAGAYEQYF	TRBV6-2/TRBV6-3	TRBJ2-7